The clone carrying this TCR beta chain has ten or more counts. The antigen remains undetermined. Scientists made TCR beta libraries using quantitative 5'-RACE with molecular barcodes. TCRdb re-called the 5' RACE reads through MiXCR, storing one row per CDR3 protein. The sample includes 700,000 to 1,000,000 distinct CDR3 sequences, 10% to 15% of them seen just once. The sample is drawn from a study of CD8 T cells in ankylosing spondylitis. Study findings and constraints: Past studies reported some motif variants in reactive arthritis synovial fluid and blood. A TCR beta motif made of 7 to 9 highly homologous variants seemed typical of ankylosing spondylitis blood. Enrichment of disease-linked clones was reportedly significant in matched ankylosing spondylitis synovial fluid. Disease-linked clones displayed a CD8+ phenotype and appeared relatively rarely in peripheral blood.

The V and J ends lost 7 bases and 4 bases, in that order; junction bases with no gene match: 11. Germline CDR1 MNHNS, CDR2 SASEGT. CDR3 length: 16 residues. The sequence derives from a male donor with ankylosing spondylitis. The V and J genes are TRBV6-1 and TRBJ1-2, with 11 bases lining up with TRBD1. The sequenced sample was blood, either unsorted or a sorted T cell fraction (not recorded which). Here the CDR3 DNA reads TGTGCCAGCACCAATACACGGACAGGGGGCGGCTATGGCTACACCTTC. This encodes CASTNTRTGGGYGYTF.